The rows below give T cell receptor beta chains drawn from one sample of a study of blood T cell repertoires in COVID-19. Sequencing was performed with immunoSEQ multiplex PCR; in TCRdb, only in-frame clones are kept and a portion is missing. This sample carries more than 95,000 clones, 90% to 95% of them seen once, and the ten largest clones take 6%. The material sequenced was peripheral blood. The receptors shown here come from a human donor in a cohort sampled during active COVID-19. Both conserved end residues are part of each CDR3.

TRBV4-1	CASSQIPRGMGVDEQFF
TRBV5-4	CASSLVGQEFSGGRDTQYF
TRBV28	CASSFSGATNQPQHF
TRBV7-3	CASSTQGAAGKNIQYF
TRBV28	CASSPTGGAAHEQYF
TRBV7-6	CASSFLANEQFF
TRBV3-1/TRBV3-2	CASSHRSGGAETQYF
TRBV7-8	CASSRDSLLVSYEQYF
TRBV11-2	CASRSTTGPTSPLHF
TRBV27	CASTPEGQTSGSDEQFF
TRBV5-5	CASSRDFNVLTF
TRBV19	CASSTPDSYEQYF
TRBV6-5	CASSSPTPIENEQYF
TRBV12-3/TRBV12-4	CASTHRAVTEAFF
TRBV12-2	CASPPPLGEKLFF
TRBV27	CASSKGQGFGYTF
TRBV4-3	CASSQEGTGYYEQYF
TRBV7-6	CASSFGAGGEQFF
TRBV24-1	CATSDLRNSPLHF
TRBV5-1	CASSLGVRGLRDTQYF
TRBV7-2	CASSLNSGGAKNIQYF
TRBV28	CASSSTGAGELFF
TRBV27	CASSLVGRADEQYF
TRBV7-8	CASSPTSGSLYEQYF
TRBV3-1/TRBV3-2	CASSQDHLTGVNTEAFF
TRBV25-1	CASSELGGSGANVLTF